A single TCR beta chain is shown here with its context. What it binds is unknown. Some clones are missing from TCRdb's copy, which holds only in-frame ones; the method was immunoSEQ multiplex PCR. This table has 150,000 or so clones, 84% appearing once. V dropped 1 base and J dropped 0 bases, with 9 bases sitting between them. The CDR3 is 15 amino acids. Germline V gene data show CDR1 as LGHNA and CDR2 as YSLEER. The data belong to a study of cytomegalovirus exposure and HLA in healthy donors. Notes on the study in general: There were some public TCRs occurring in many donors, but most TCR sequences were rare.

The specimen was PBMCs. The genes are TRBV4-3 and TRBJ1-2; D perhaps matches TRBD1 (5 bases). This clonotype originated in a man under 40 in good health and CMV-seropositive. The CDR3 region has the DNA TGCGCCAGCAGCCAAGGGAAAGGGGCTAACTATGGCTACACCTTC. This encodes CASSQGKGANYGYTF.